The rows below give T cell receptor beta chains drawn from one sample of a study of blood T cell repertoires in COVID-19. Repertoires were generated with immunoSEQ multiplex PCR, while TCRdb's copy carries only in-frame clones and drops some. The table has under 200,000 clones, approximately 90% seen once. Source material: peripheral blood. The receptors shown here come from a woman between 70 and 85 years old with COVID-19, enrolled during active disease. Both conserved end residues are part of each CDR3. The order of the fields is V gene, clone size, CDR3 length, D gene, J gene, CDR3 protein, CDR3 DNA. A D gene is named only where the DNA matches it firmly. Only some rows state a clone size, as once, few, many or a class for expanded clones.

TRBV6-6	.	13	.	TRBJ1-2	CASSYSSGDGYTF	TGTGCCAGCAGTTACAGTTCCGGGGATGGCTACACCTTC
TRBV27	.	17	.	TRBJ1-4	CASSLHEQGPTNEKLFF	TGTGCCAGCAGTTTACATGAACAGGGTCCAACTAATGAAAAACTGTTTTTT
TRBV4-1	.	17	TRBD1	TRBJ2-1	CASSRGSGTGLNNEQFF	TGCGCCAGCAGCAGGGGATCCGGGACAGGGCTAAACAATGAGCAGTTCTTC
TRBV28	once	17	TRBD1	TRBJ2-6	CASSFRDRSSGANVLTF	TGTGCCAGCAGTTTTCGGGACAGGAGCTCTGGGGCCAACGTCCTGACTTTC
TRBV7-2	.	15	TRBD1	TRBJ2-7	CASSLGDRVLDEQYF	TGTGCCAGCAGCTTAGGGGACAGGGTTCTCGACGAGCAGTACTTC
TRBV7-2	.	14	.	TRBJ1-4	CASSPQGNNEKLFF	TGTGCCAGCAGCCCCCAGGGAAATAATGAAAAACTGTTTTTT
TRBV11-1	.	15	TRBD1	TRBJ2-5	CASSLLQGAVETQYF	TGTGCCAGCAGCCTCCTCCAGGGGGCAGTGGAGACCCAGTACTTC
TRBV18	.	16	.	TRBJ1-1	CASSPRTPDFNTEAFF	TGTGCCAGCTCACCACGGACACCAGACTTCAACACTGAAGCTTTCTTT
TRBV18	few	16	.	TRBJ1-5	CASSPYNRESNQPQHF	TGTGCCAGCTCACCCTACAACAGGGAATCTAATCAGCCCCAGCATTTT
TRBV4-2	.	17	TRBD1	TRBJ1-3	CASSQGSTGTLGNTIYF	TGTGCCAGCAGCCAAGGGTCGACAGGGACCCTTGGAAACACCATATATTTT
TRBV5-4	.	17	TRBD2	TRBJ2-3	CASSSGLAGGSTDTQYF	TGTGCCAGCAGCTCGGGACTAGCGGGGGGGAGCACAGATACGCAGTATTTT
TRBV5-1	.	16	TRBD2	TRBJ2-3	CASSSGLAGRADTQYF	TGCGCCAGCAGCTCGGGACTAGCGGGGAGGGCAGATACGCAGTATTTT
TRBV11-2	.	14	TRBD1	TRBJ2-1	CASSLTGGWNEQFF	TGTGCCAGCAGCCTCACAGGGGGCTGGAATGAGCAGTTCTTC
TRBV6-5	.	11	.	TRBJ2-3	CASRRGHTQYF	TGTGCCAGCAGGCGGGGGCATACGCAGTATTTT
TRBV7-9	.	15	TRBD1	TRBJ1-2	CASSVGLDRSYGYTF	TGTGCCAGCAGCGTAGGATTGGACAGGTCCTATGGCTACACCTTC
TRBV6-5	.	12	TRBD1	TRBJ1-5	CASRPGGQPQHF	TGTGCCAGCAGACCAGGGGGTCAGCCCCAGCATTTT
TRBV5-5	.	16	.	TRBJ1-4	CASSLGWASAGEKLFF	TGTGCCAGCAGCTTGGGATGGGCCTCAGCGGGTGAAAAACTGTTTTTT
TRBV21-1	.	15	.	TRBJ1-2	CASSVTPQGLGGYTF	TGTGCCAGCAGCGTAACACCACAGGGTCTCGGTGGCTACACCTTC
TRBV24-1	.	12	.	TRBJ2-3	CATRADTDTQYF	TGTGCCACCAGGGCAGACACAGATACGCAGTATTTT
TRBV7-2	.	14	.	TRBJ1-1	CASSEGRVPTEAFF	TGTGCCAGCTCCGAGGGGAGGGTCCCCACTGAAGCTTTCTTT
TRBV5-1	.	15	.	TRBJ1-2	CASSLGSDRNYGYTF	TGCGCCAGCAGCTTGGGTTCCGATAGAAACTATGGCTACACCTTC
TRBV11-2	.	17	TRBD2	TRBJ2-2	CASSSLGVTSGGGELFF	TGTGCCAGCAGCTCCTTGGGGGTGACTAGCGGGGGTGGGGAGCTGTTTTTT